This T cell receptor beta chain emerged from a study of cytomegalovirus exposure and HLA in healthy donors. Study as a whole: Earlier findings included about 120 million unique TCR beta sequences obtained from about 179 million T cells. Within an early data release were about 85 million unique TCRs drawn from HLA-typed donors.

Study outcomes and limitations: Excluded were some V segments that proved indistinguishable, including TRBV6-2 and TRBV6-3. Later analysis identified several of the most significant clusters that appeared linked to common viral pathogens.

Comment on this clone: Its antigen remains unidentified.

V gave up 3 bases and J gave up 6 bases; unmatched junction bases: 8. This CDR3 spans 14 amino acids. The germline CDR1 and CDR2 sequences are SGHRS and YFSETQ. The PCR was carried out with 60 Vbeta primers and 13 Jbeta primers. Libraries were prepared by immunoSEQ multiplex PCR; TCRdb keeps only in-frame clonotypes and omits some of them. The table includes about 210,000 clones, around 81% detected once. V and J are TRBV5-1 and TRBJ1-1; 7 bases are a match to TRBD1. This TCR derives from a woman between 45 and 60 years old in good health and CMV-seropositive. Material for sequencing was PBMCs. The CDR3 protein is CASSSTGYNPEAFF. The CDR3 DNA reads as TGCGCCAGCAGCTCGACAGGGTATAACCCTGAAGCTTTCTTT.